This entry features one T cell receptor (beta chain) sequence. Its antigen is undetermined. This entry is derived from a study of blood T cell dynamics during melanoma immunotherapy. Study-level results: Unlike progressors, later disease-control patients had W3 repertoires gaining clonality or diversity.

Regarding time point: pre-treatment baseline. The CDR3 has 16 residues. V trimming: 4 bases; J trimming: 2 bases; junction bases outside the gene matches: 7. Germline V gene sequence: CDR1 MNHEY, CDR2 SVGAGI. TCRdb keeps only in-frame clones here, not all; method: immunoSEQ multiplex PCR. In the table there are under 11,000 clones, around four fifths of which are singletons. The sequence was obtained from a human donor with melanoma. Source: blood, taken from a patient treated with checkpoint blockade. The chain has TRBV6-5 and TRBJ1-3; 8 positions agree with TRBD1. CDR3: CASSSYGRGPGNTIYF. In DNA form, the CDR3 reads TGTGCCAGCAGTTCGTATGGCAGGGGGCCTGGAAACACCATATATTTT.